The rows below give T cell receptor beta chains drawn from one sample of a study of human T cells and chemical hapten exposure. TCRdb recomputed calls from the RACE reads with MiXCR, one row per CDR3 protein. Among approximately 260,000 distinct CDR3 sequences listed, over 8% were seen once. The material sequenced was whole blood, taken in connection with sensitization to the hapten diphenylcyclopropenone (DPC). These receptors all come from a middle-aged woman with alopecia areata. Some clones in this sample may be carry-over from other donors' samples. Both conserved end residues are part of each CDR3. The order of the fields is clone size, D gene, J gene, V gene, CDR3 DNA, CDR3 protein. The D gene is left open where the match is weak. Clone size is not always given. Where it is, it says once, few, many or a class for expanded clones.

clone_size: NA; d_call: TRBD2; j_call: TRBJ2-4; v_call: TRBV3-1; cdr3_nt: TGTGCCAGCAGCCAAGTGAGCGGGGAAAACATTCAGTACTTC; cdr3_aa: CASSQVSGENIQYF
clone_size: NA; d_call: TRBD2; j_call: TRBJ2-1; v_call: TRBV4-3; cdr3_nt: TGCGCCAGCAGCCAAGATCTAGCGGGAGGGATAATGAGTGTGCAGTTCTTC; cdr3_aa: CASSQDLAGGIMSVQFF
clone_size: few; d_call: NA; j_call: TRBJ1-5; v_call: TRBV7-9; cdr3_nt: TGTGCCAGCAGCCTCGTCCACGGGCCCCAGCATTTT; cdr3_aa: CASSLVHGPQHF
clone_size: few; d_call: NA; j_call: TRBJ2-3; v_call: TRBV7-6; cdr3_nt: TGTGCCAGCAGCTTCGGACAGACTTTCGGAGATACGCAGTATTTT; cdr3_aa: CASSFGQTFGDTQYF
clone_size: many; d_call: NA; j_call: TRBJ2-2; v_call: TRBV7-9; cdr3_nt: TGTGCCAGCAGCCCCGAATGGGCCGACACCGGGGAGCTGTTTTTT; cdr3_aa: CASSPEWADTGELFF
clone_size: many; d_call: TRBD1; j_call: TRBJ2-7; v_call: TRBV9; cdr3_nt: TGTGCCAGCAGCCTAGAGGGACAGGGCCTCGAGCAGTACTTC; cdr3_aa: CASSLEGQGLEQYF
clone_size: few; d_call: NA; j_call: TRBJ1-3; v_call: TRBV6-5; cdr3_nt: TGTGCCAGCAGTTCATCAGGCTACTCTGGAAACACCATATATTTT; cdr3_aa: CASSSSGYSGNTIYF
clone_size: few; d_call: NA; j_call: TRBJ1-5; v_call: TRBV2; cdr3_nt: TGTGCCAGCAGTGAACAGGGAGGGGGCAATCAGCCCCAGCATTTT; cdr3_aa: CASSEQGGGNQPQHF
clone_size: few; d_call: TRBD1; j_call: TRBJ1-5; v_call: TRBV5-1; cdr3_nt: TGCGCCAGCAGCTTGGGGGACAGCGTTAATCAGCCCCAGCATTTT; cdr3_aa: CASSLGDSVNQPQHF
clone_size: many; d_call: TRBD2; j_call: TRBJ2-3; v_call: TRBV7-2; cdr3_nt: TGTGCCAGCAGCTTAATGGGTCGAGGGGAGGGTGGGACAGATACGCAGTATTTT; cdr3_aa: CASSLMGRGEGGTDTQYF
clone_size: few; d_call: NA; j_call: TRBJ1-2; v_call: TRBV10-3; cdr3_nt: TGTGCCATCAACCCACAGGGAGGTCACTATGGCTACACCTTC; cdr3_aa: CAINPQGGHYGYTF
clone_size: NA; d_call: NA; j_call: TRBJ2-5; v_call: TRBV28; cdr3_nt: TGTGCCAGCAGGACGGGACTCCAAGAGACCCAGTACTTC; cdr3_aa: CASRTGLQETQYF
clone_size: few; d_call: TRBD2; j_call: TRBJ2-3; v_call: TRBV5-1; cdr3_nt: TGCGCCAGCAGCCCTAGCGGGGGCACAGATACGCAGTATTTT; cdr3_aa: CASSPSGGTDTQYF
clone_size: few; d_call: NA; j_call: TRBJ2-2; v_call: TRBV6-5; cdr3_nt: TGTGCCAGCAGTTACACCAACACCGGGGAGCTGTTTTTT; cdr3_aa: CASSYTNTGELFF
clone_size: few; d_call: NA; j_call: TRBJ2-3; v_call: TRBV7-2; cdr3_nt: TGTGCCAGCAGCTTAAGTAGGGCCACAGATACGCAGTATTTT; cdr3_aa: CASSLSRATDTQYF
clone_size: few; d_call: TRBD1; j_call: TRBJ2-2; v_call: TRBV6-4; cdr3_nt: TGTGCCAGCAGTGACGCCGGACAGGGGGCGACCGGGGAGCTGTTTTTT; cdr3_aa: CASSDAGQGATGELFF
clone_size: NA; d_call: TRBD2; j_call: TRBJ2-1; v_call: TRBV28; cdr3_nt: TGTGCCAGCAGTTCATATAGCGGGAGCAGGGACAATGAGCAGTTCTTC; cdr3_aa: CASSSYSGSRDNEQFF
clone_size: NA; d_call: NA; j_call: TRBJ2-5; v_call: TRBV11-2; cdr3_nt: TGTGCCAGCAGCTTAGATGGAGGTAGCCCATACTTC; cdr3_aa: CASSLDGGSPYF
clone_size: NA; d_call: TRBD1; j_call: TRBJ1-2; v_call: TRBV6-5; cdr3_nt: TGTGCCAGCAGCCGAGAATACAGGGGTTCCTTTGGCTACACCTTC; cdr3_aa: CASSREYRGSFGYTF
clone_size: many; d_call: NA; j_call: TRBJ2-3; v_call: TRBV29-1; cdr3_nt: TGCAGCGTTCGAGACTCCCCAGATACGCAGTATTTT; cdr3_aa: CSVRDSPDTQYF
clone_size: NA; d_call: NA; j_call: TRBJ2-7; v_call: TRBV18; cdr3_nt: TGTGCCAGCTCACCCGAGCGACGCGGCGTTGCCCACGAGCAGTACTTC; cdr3_aa: CASSPERRGVAHEQYF
clone_size: NA; d_call: NA; j_call: TRBJ2-1; v_call: TRBV7-2; cdr3_nt: TGTGCCAGCAGCTTAGACCTCAATGAGCAGTTCTTC; cdr3_aa: CASSLDLNEQFF
clone_size: few; d_call: NA; j_call: TRBJ1-1; v_call: TRBV3-1; cdr3_nt: TGTGCCAGCAGCCAAGACAGGATAGTTACTGAAGCTTTCTTT; cdr3_aa: CASSQDRIVTEAFF
clone_size: few; d_call: NA; j_call: TRBJ1-2; v_call: TRBV12-3/TRBV12-4; cdr3_nt: TGTGCCAGCACCAATACCCGGACGGACGAGCGATACACCTTC; cdr3_aa: CASTNTRTDERYTF